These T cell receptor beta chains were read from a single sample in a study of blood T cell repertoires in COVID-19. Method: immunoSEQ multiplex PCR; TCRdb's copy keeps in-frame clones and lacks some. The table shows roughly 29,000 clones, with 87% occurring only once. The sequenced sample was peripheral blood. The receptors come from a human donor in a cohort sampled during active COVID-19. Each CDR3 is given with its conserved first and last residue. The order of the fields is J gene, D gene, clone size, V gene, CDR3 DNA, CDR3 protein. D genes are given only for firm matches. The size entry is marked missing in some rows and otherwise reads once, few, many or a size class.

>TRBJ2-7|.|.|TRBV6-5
TGTGCCAGCAGTTACTCCATGCTATCCTACGAGCAGTACTTC
CASSYSMLSYEQYF
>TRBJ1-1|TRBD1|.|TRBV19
TGTGCCAGTAGTACTTCTCAGGGGGCCGAAGCTTTCTTT
CASSTSQGAEAFF
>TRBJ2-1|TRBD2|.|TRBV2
TGTGCCAGCCGTAGCGGGGGTACCAATGAGCAGTTCTTC
CASRSGGTNEQFF
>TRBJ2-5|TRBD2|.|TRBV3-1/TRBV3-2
TGTGCCAGCAGCCCAGCTAGCGGGAGTGCGGAGACCCAGTACTTC
CASSPASGSAETQYF
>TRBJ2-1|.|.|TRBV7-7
TGTGCCAGCAGCCCGGAACGGGTGGGCTACAATGAGCAGTTCTTC
CASSPERVGYNEQFF
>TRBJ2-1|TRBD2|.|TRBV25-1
TGTGCCAGCAGGGTCGGGGGGATAAACAATGAGCAGTTCTTC
CASRVGGINNEQFF
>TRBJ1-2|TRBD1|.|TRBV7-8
TGTGCCAGCAGCCCCAACAGGGGTATGGGGGCCAGTGGCTACACCTTC
CASSPNRGMGASGYTF
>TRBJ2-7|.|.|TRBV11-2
TGTGCCAGCAGCTCGCTCCAAGGGGCCCTCGAGCAGTACTTC
CASSSLQGALEQYF
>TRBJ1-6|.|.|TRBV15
TGTGCCACCAGCGGCTGGTTGAATTCACCCCTCCACTTT
CATSGWLNSPLHF
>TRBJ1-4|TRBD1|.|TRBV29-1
TGCAGCGCCACAACAGGGGGCTTCGCTAATGAAAAACTGTTTTTT
CSATTGGFANEKLFF
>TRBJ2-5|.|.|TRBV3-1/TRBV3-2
TGTGCCAGCAGCCAAATAGTTGGGCGCCAAGAGACCCAGTACTTC
CASSQIVGRQETQYF
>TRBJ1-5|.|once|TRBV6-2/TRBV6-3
TGTGCCAGCAGTTACTCGACCCTAGGTAAGGATCAGCCCCAGCATTTT
CASSYSTLGKDQPQHF
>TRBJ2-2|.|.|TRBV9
TGTGCCAGCAGCGTAGGACTAAACACCGGGGAGCTGTTTTTT
CASSVGLNTGELFF
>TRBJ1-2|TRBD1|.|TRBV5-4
TGTGCCAGCAGTCCAGGACAGGGGGATGCTGGCTACACCTTC
CASSPGQGDAGYTF
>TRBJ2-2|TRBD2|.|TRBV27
TGTGCCAGCAGCCAATGGGGACTAGAAGCCGGGGAGCTGTTTTTT
CASSQWGLEAGELFF
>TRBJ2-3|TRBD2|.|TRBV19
TGTGCCAGTAGCTCTCGCGGGAGGGTTACAGATACGCAGTATTTT
CASSSRGRVTDTQYF
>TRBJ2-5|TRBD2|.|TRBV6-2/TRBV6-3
TGTGCCAGCAGTTACAGCGCTAGCGGGGGGTTTGAGGAGACCCAGTACTTC
CASSYSASGGFEETQYF
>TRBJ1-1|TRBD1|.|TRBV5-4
TGTGCCAGCAGCATAAAGACAGGGCAAAACACTGAAGCTTTCTTT
CASSIKTGQNTEAFF
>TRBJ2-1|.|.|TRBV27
TGTGCCAGCAGTTCGGCCAATGCAACTAACTCCTACAATGAGCAGTTCTTC
CASSSANATNSYNEQFF
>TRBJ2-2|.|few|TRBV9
TGTGCCAGCAGCGTATCCCAAAACACCGGGGAGCTGTTTTTT
CASSVSQNTGELFF
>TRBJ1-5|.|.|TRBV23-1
TGCGCCAGCAGTCAATCGGGGCCAGCAGGGCGTTCGTCTAGCAATCAGCCCCAGCATTTT
CASSQSGPAGRSSSNQPQHF
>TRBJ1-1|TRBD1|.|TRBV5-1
TGCGCCAGCAGCTGGACAGGGATACTGAACACTGAAGCTTTCTTT
CASSWTGILNTEAFF
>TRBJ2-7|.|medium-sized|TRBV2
TGTGCCAGCACAATAGCGGACTCCTACGAGCAGTACTTC
CASTIADSYEQYF
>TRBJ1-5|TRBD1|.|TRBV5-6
TGTGCCAGCAGCTGGGGACAGGGGGCCCCTCAGCCCCAGCATTTT
CASSWGQGAPQPQHF
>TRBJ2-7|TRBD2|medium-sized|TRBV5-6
TGTGCCAGCAGCGTTCCGGGAGGAGAACTCGAGCAGTACTTC
CASSVPGGELEQYF
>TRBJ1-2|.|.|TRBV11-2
TGTGCCAGCAGCCCTTTTCAGGGGTTCGGCTACACCTTC
CASSPFQGFGYTF
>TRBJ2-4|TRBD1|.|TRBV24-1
TGTGCCACCAGTGATGGGACAGGGGGCAAAAACATTCAGTACTTC
CATSDGTGGKNIQYF
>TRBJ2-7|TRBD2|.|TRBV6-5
TGTGCCAGCAGTTACGATGGACTAGCGGGAGTAGGCGAGCAGTACTTC
CASSYDGLAGVGEQYF
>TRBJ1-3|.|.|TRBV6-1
TGTGCCAGCAGTGAACAACAGGGAAGATCTGGAAACACCATATATTTT
CASSEQQGRSGNTIYF
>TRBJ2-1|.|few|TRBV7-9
TGTGCCAGCAGCTTATTCGATGAGCAGTTCTTC
CASSLFDEQFF
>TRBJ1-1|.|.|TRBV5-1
TGCGCCAGCAGCCGGGAGGTGACAGTGAACACTGAAGCTTTCTTT
CASSREVTVNTEAFF
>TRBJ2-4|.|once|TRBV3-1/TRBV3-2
TGTGCCAGCAGCCAGGGCGGGATCCACATTCAGTACTTC
CASSQGGIHIQYF
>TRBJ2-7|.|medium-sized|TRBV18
TGTGCCAGCTCACCACCCGTGTTCAGCGAGCAGTACTTC
CASSPPVFSEQYF